The 22 T cell receptor beta chains below all came from one sample that was sequenced in a study of blood T cell repertoires in COVID-19. TCRdb keeps only in-frame clones here, not all; method: immunoSEQ multiplex PCR. The table records around 100,000 clones, roughly 89% of them present only once. The sequencing input was peripheral blood. These receptors were taken from a man between 70 and 80 years old with active or convalescent COVID-19.

The chain employs TRBV6-5 and TRBJ2-5; perhaps TRBD1 as D (5 bases). Germline V lookup: CDR1 MNHEY, CDR2 SVGAGI. The V end was cut by 4 bases, the J end by 5 bases, with 11 bases between. The CDR3 sequence is 13 residues long. CDR3 amino acids: CASSFRPGETQYF. The CDR3 DNA follows: TGTGCCAGCAGTTTTCGCCCAGGGGAGACCCAGTACTTC.

The genes are TRBV6-5 and TRBJ1-2; D is perhaps TRBD1 (5 bases). Trimming stripped 1 base from V and 8 bases from J, with 11 bases between. This CDR3 is 13 amino acids long. CDR1 and CDR2 (germline): MNHEY, SVGAGI. The CDR3 DNA reads as TGTGCCAGCAGTTACTACCCAACAGGAGGCTACACCTTC. Translation: CASSYYPTGGYTF.

This sequence joins TRBV11-2 and TRBJ2-1, with D uncertain. CDR1 SGHAT and CDR2 FQNNGV come from the germline V gene. The CDR3 is 12 residues long. V gave up 2 bases and J gave up 6 bases, with 5 bases separating them. The CDR3 protein is CASSLLLNEQFF. The CDR3, as DNA: TGTGCCAGCAGCTTACTACTCAATGAGCAGTTCTTC. The whole variable domain, remainder taken from reference TRBV11-2 and TRBJ2-1, is EAGVAQSPRYKIIEKRQSVAFWCNPISGHATLYWYQQILGQGPKLLIQFQNNGVVDDSQLPKDRFSAERLKGVDSTLKIQPAKLEDSAVYLCASSLLLNEQFFGPGTRLTVL.

The chain joins TRBV5-6 to TRBJ1-5; D ambiguous. This CDR3 spans 12 amino acids. Germline V lookup: CDR1 SGHDT, CDR2 YYEEEE. Trimming removed 4 bases at V and 9 bases at J, with 11 bases between. The CDR3 loop reads CASSPYRGPQHF. DNA for the CDR3: TGTGCCAGCAGCCCCTACCGGGGGCCCCAGCATTTT. The variable domain in full, completed from reference TRBV5-6 and TRBJ1-5, reads DAGVTQSPTHLIKTRGQQVTLRCSPKSGHDTVSWYQQALGQGPQFIFQYYEEEERQRGNFPDRFSGHQFPNYSSELNVNALLLGDSALYLCASSPYRGPQHFGDGTRLSIL.

The genes are TRBV28 and TRBJ1-2; D is undetermined. Trimming removed 6 bases from V and 4 bases from J, with 24 bases in between. The CDR3 covers 17 residues. Germline CDR1 and CDR2: MDHEN and SYDVKM. CDR3 sequence reads: CASSPHLQPAGIYGYTF. The DNA of the CDR3 is TGTGCCAGCAGCCCTCACCTACAGCCGGCCGGAATCTATGGCTACACCTTC.

This chain joins TRBV7-9 and TRBJ2-1; 7 bases agree with TRBD1. Germline trimming cut 4 bases from V and 3 bases from J; bases unmatched to any gene: 12. CDR3 size: 17 residues. The germline V gene encodes CDR1 SEHNR and CDR2 FQNEAQ (reference sequence). The CDR3 DNA is TGTGCCAGCAGCTCCAGCGAATTCGGACAGGTCTACAATGAGCAGTTCTTC. This gives the protein CASSSSEFGQVYNEQFF.

This chain joins TRBV28 and TRBJ1-2, with D maybe TRBD1 (6 bases). Deletions cut 2 bases from V and 8 bases from J, with 18 bases between. The germline V gene has CDR1 MDHEN and CDR2 SYDVKM. CDR3 length equals 15 residues. The CDR3 DNA is TGTGCCAGCAGTTTAGGGGGCAGACCTAGGGAGGGCTACACCTTC. Amino acid sequence: CASSLGGRPREGYTF.

The V and J genes are TRBV15 and TRBJ1-4, with TRBD1 as a possible D gene (5 bases). The CDR3 runs to 13 residues. Looked up from germline, CDR1 is LNHNV and CDR2 is YYDKDF (reference sequence). V lost 1 base to trimming and J lost 8 bases, with 8 bases between them. The CDR3 sequence: CATSRVGVEKLFF. The CDR3 coding sequence is TGTGCCACCAGCAGAGTAGGGGTAGAAAAACTGTTTTTT.

The chain combines TRBV5-6 with TRBJ2-3; 9 bases fit TRBD2. Trimming took 0 bases from V and 10 from J; bases not matched to a gene: 12. This CDR3 is 16 amino acids long. Per germline, CDR1 SGHDT and CDR2 YYEEEE. CDR3 in DNA: TGTGCCAGCAGCTTGGCAGCGGGGGGCCCCCTTGAGGCGCAGTATTTT. Translating gives CASSLAAGGPLEAQYF.

The chain links TRBV9 to TRBJ2-7; D unclear. Per the germline V gene, CDR1 is SGDLS and CDR2 is YYNGEE. Trimming left V 0 bases short and J 5 bases short, with 18 bases between. The CDR3 contains 16 residues. CDR3 protein: CASSVVEPKAGNEQYF. CDR3 in DNA: TGTGCCAGCAGCGTAGTAGAGCCTAAAGCAGGCAACGAGCAGTACTTC.

In its sample, this clone was seen once. The chain joins TRBV24-1 to TRBJ2-7, with no clear D. V was cut by 3 bases and J by 10 bases, with 15 bases left in between. Looked up from germline, CDR1 is KGHDR and CDR2 is SFDVKD. The length of the CDR3 is 13 residues. CDR3 in amino acids: CATSDQSDGRQYF. The CDR3 region has the DNA TGTGCCACCAGTGATCAATCGGATGGGCGTCAGTACTTC.

V gene TRBV5-1 combines with J gene TRBJ2-1, with 12 bases lining up with TRBD1. Germline V lookup: CDR1 SGHRS, CDR2 YFSETQ. Unmatched junction bases numbered 8, after V lost 3 bases and J lost 10 bases. CDR3 length: 15 amino acids. CDR3 amino acids: CASSSTGQGAGEQFF. The CDR3 nucleotides read TGCGCCAGCAGCTCGACGGGACAGGGGGCTGGGGAGCAGTTCTTC.

The V gene is TRBV7-8, the J gene TRBJ2-1; D is undetermined. From germline, CDR1 is SGHVS and CDR2 FQNEAQ. V was trimmed by 1 base and J by 10 bases, leaving 8 bases between them. The CDR3 has 12 residues. As DNA, the CDR3 is TGTGCCAGCAGCTTAGAGCGAAAGGAGCAGTTCTTC. This codes for CASSLERKEQFF.

The chain employs TRBV5-8 and TRBJ1-5, with a tentative D call TRBD1 (5 bases). The CDR3 consists of 12 residues. Germline CDR1 is SGHTS and CDR2 is YDEGEE. V lost 4 bases and J 5 bases, leaving 7 bases between the germline ends. The CDR3 DNA sequence: TGTGCCAGCAGCCAGGGCTATCAGCCCCAGCATTTT. As protein: CASSQGYQPQHF. The variable domain in full, with the rest retrieved from reference TRBV5-8 and TRBJ1-5, is EAGVTQSPTHLIKTRGQQATLRCSPISGHTSVYWYQQALGLGLQFLLWYDEGEERNRGNFPPRFSGRQFPNYSSELNVNALELEDSALYLCASSQGYQPQHFGDGTRLSIL.

V gene TRBV2 combines with J gene TRBJ1-2, with D perhaps TRBD1 (5 bases). CDR1 and CDR2 from the germline V gene are SNHLY and FYNNEI. The CDR3 totals 14 residues. The V and J ends lost 1 base and 4 bases respectively, with 10 bases between them. CDR3 loop: CASSEETAGYGYTF. The CDR3 DNA reads as TGTGCCAGCAGTGAAGAGACAGCCGGCTATGGCTACACCTTC. Filled out from reference TRBV2 and TRBJ1-2, the complete variable domain reads EPEVTQTPSHQVTQMGQEVILRCVPISNHLYFYWYRQILGQKVEFLVSFYNNEISEKSEIFDDQFSVERPDGSNFTLKIRSTKLEDSAMYFCASSEETAGYGYTFGSGTRLTVV.

The chain couples TRBV7-6 to TRBJ2-7, with 11 positions matching TRBD2. The trim removed 6 bases at V and 0 bases at J, leaving 10 bases unmatched. This CDR3 contains 17 residues. Germline assignment: CDR1 SGHVS and CDR2 FNYEAQ. CDR3 nucleotide sequence: TGTGCCAGCAGTAAACTACCCGGGACTAGCGGCTCCTACGAGCAGTACTTC. Translated: CASSKLPGTSGSYEQYF. The full variable domain, with the rest looked up from reference TRBV7-6 and TRBJ2-7, is GAGVSQSPRYKVTKRGQDVALRCDPISGHVSLYWYRQALGQGPEFLTYFNYEAQQDKSGLPNDRFSAERPEGSISTLTIQRTEQRDSAMYRCASSKLPGTSGSYEQYFGPGTRLTVT.

The CDR3 reads CASSQYETQYF. The CDR3, as DNA: TGTGCCAGCTCGCAGTACGAGACCCAGTACTTC. The J gene is TRBJ2-5, the V gene TRBV14; unclear D gene. In germline, CDR1 is SGHDN, CDR2 FVKESK. V lost 8 bases, J lost 5 bases, and 9 bases lay in between. The CDR3 totals 11 residues.

The chain employs TRBV5-1 and TRBJ2-1, with TRBD1 matching over 9 bases. Germline V gives CDR1 SGHRS, CDR2 YFSETQ. The V gene end was trimmed by 1 base and the J gene end by 7 bases; junction bases not matched to a gene: 9. This CDR3 has 16 amino acids. The CDR3, as DNA: TGCGCCAGCAGCTTGCTGGGACAGGGTGGTGCAAATGAGCAGTTCTTC. It translates to CASSLLGQGGANEQFF.

V is TRBV5-1 and J is TRBJ2-3; 11 nucleotides agree with TRBD2. Looked up from germline, CDR1 is SGHRS and CDR2 is YFSETQ. This CDR3 contains 16 residues. The V segment lost 1 base and the J segment 4 bases; nucleotides outside the gene matches: 5. The DNA for the CDR3 is TGCGCCAGCAGCTTGACACTAGCGGGGGTGGCAGATACGCAGTATTTT. Residues: CASSLTLAGVADTQYF.

CDR3 sequence (DNA): TGTGCCAGTAGTATAGTCCTCCTTGACAGATACTCTGGAAACACCATATATTTT. This codes for CASSIVLLDRYSGNTIYF. V usage is TRBV19 and J usage is TRBJ1-3; the D gene is possibly TRBD1 (5 bases). With 1 base removed from V and 0 bases from J, the gap between germline ends came to 16 bases. The V gene's germline CDR1 is LNHDA and CDR2 SQIVND (reference sequence). The CDR3 is 18 residues long.

This clone is a singleton in its sample. The CDR3 sequence: CASSKGGSHNEQFF. In DNA, the CDR3 is TGTGCCTCATCCAAAGGGGGATCCCACAATGAGCAGTTCTTC. The chain uses TRBV6-6 and TRBJ2-1; D possibly corresponds to TRBD1 (6 bases). The V and J ends lost 11 bases and 5 bases respectively, with 19 bases between them. The CDR3 has 14 amino acids. The germline CDR1 and CDR2 sequences are MNHNY and SVGAGI (reference sequence).

The rearrangement links TRBV30 to TRBJ1-1, with D unresolved. V was shortened by 0 bases and J by 2 bases, with 7 bases between the two germline ends. Germline lookup yields CDR1 GTSNPN and CDR2 SVGIG (reference sequence). The CDR3 is 13 amino acids. The CDR3 region is CAWSVGGNTEAFF. The CDR3, as DNA: TGTGCCTGGAGTGTGGGAGGAAACACTGAAGCTTTCTTT.